The clone carrying this T cell receptor beta chain occurred a few times. No antigen is known for it. The germline CDR1 and CDR2 sequences are SGHAT and FQNNGV. Losses at the gene ends were 8 bases for V and 4 bases for J; bases not matched to a gene: 8. The CDR3 consists of 14 residues. This sample was included in a study of T cell repertoires in cytomegalovirus infection. For the study at large: Selection of CMV epitopes for the study included recently identified HLA-C-restricted and well-studied HLA-B-restricted ones. CMV infection and matching HLA type were both indicated by public TCR beta signatures.

TCRdb ran MiXCR on the reads and lists one entry per CDR3 protein. This sample yields tens of thousands of distinct CDR3 sequences, of which roughly 20% are seen a single time; 64% belongs to the top ten. Sample: CD8+ T cells from cultured PBMCs, taken from culture after CMV antigen stimulation. The rearrangement links TRBV11-2 to TRBJ1-1, with 9 bases matching TRBD1. The sequence derives from a human donor in good health (CMV status not recorded). Some clones in this sample may be carry-over from other donors' samples. For the CDR3, the DNA is TGTGCCAGCTTAGCGGGGGACAGGGTCACTGAAGCTTTCTTT. Protein product: CASLAGDRVTEAFF.